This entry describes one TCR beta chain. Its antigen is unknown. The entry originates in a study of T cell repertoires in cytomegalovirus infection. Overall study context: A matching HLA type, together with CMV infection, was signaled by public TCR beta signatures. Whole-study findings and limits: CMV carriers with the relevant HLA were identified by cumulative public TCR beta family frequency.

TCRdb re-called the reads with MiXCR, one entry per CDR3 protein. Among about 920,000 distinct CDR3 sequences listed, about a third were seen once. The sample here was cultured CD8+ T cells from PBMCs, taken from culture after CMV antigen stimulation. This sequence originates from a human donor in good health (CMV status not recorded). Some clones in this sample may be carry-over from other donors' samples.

The CDR3: CASSQADRGAGELFF. CDR3 in DNA: TGTGCCAGCAGCCAAGCCGATCGGGGAGCCGGGGAGCTGTTTTTT. The chain links TRBV4-2 to TRBJ2-2, with a weak D call TRBD2 (5 bases). The CDR3 spans 15 residues. The germline V and J ends were trimmed by 1 base and 6 bases, with 12 bases remaining between them. Per germline, CDR1 LGHNA and CDR2 YNFKEQ.